This T cell receptor beta chain was retrieved from a study of identical twins. Study-wide points: Weaker excess twin sharing was observed in beta out-of-frame sequences. High-abundance cord blood beta clonotypes had fewer insertions; memory repertoires showed none.

In TCRdb, the 5' RACE reads were re-called with MiXCR into one record per CDR3 protein. The table records 520,000 or so distinct CDR3 sequences, approximately 22% of them present only once. The CDR3 covers 14 residues. Trimming removed 5 bases at V and 5 bases at J, with 17 bases between. The V gene's germline CDR1 is SQVTM and CDR2 ANQGSEA. This clonotype has a handful of counts. Its specificity is not known. These sequences were also reported in another study, on T cells expressing NK-cell markers.

This TCR was recovered from a woman younger than 30 in good health. V is TRBV29-1 and J is TRBJ2-3; D unclear. Material: CD4+ T cells sorted from blood. CDR3 sequence (DNA): TGCAGCGTTTTAAGGCCCGCGGCGGTAGATACGCAGTATTTT. Its protein is CSVLRPAAVDTQYF.